The 12 T cell receptor beta chains below all came from one sample that was sequenced in a study of T cells in Graves' hyperthyroidism and ophthalmopathy. Amplification of TCR beta CDR3 regions was performed using RNA transcripts as template. The study used the HTBI primer set for a first-round RT-PCR of the TCR CDR3. TCRdb reprocessed the multiplex PCR reads via MiXCR and lists one record per CDR3 protein. Counted here are around 350,000 distinct CDR3 sequences, about 12% occurring once; the ten biggest clones make up about 9.1%. The sequenced material came from blood. These TCRs come from a woman aged 18 to 35 with Graves' hyperthyroidism.

This clonotype came up many times. The V gene is TRBV27, the J gene TRBJ2-1; TRBD2 matches at 8 bases. V lost 0 bases and J lost 7; bases outside the gene matches: 8. In germline, CDR1 is MNHEY, CDR2 SMNVEV (reference sequence). The CDR3 runs to 16 residues. The CDR3 protein is CASSLSDGGARNEQFF. As DNA, the CDR3 is TGTGCCAGCAGTTTATCCGACGGGGGGGCCCGTAATGAGCAGTTCTTC.

This clonotype was recorded many times. The chain employs TRBV2 and TRBJ1-1, with a weak D call TRBD1 (5 bases). The CDR3 spans 12 residues. Trimming pared 5 bases from V and 5 bases from J, leaving 9 bases between. CDR1 and CDR2 from the germline V gene are SNHLY and FYNNEI. The CDR3 loop reads CASSIGVTEAFF. The CDR3, as DNA: TGTGCCAGCAGTATAGGGGTAACTGAAGCTTTCTTT.

Concerning this clonotype: This may come from a read error, since a much larger clone is one base off. The J gene is TRBJ1-6, the V gene TRBV6-1; 7 bases agree with TRBD1. The V segment lost 8 bases and the J segment 7 bases; nucleotides outside the gene matches: 8. The CDR3 runs 14 residues. The V gene's germline CDR1 is MNHNS and CDR2 SASEGT. The CDR3 region is CASAKTGLNSPLHF. In DNA form, the CDR3 reads TGTGCCAGCGCCAAGACAGGGCTGAATTCACCCCTCCACTTT.

This clonotype was recorded many times. The V gene is TRBV19, the J gene TRBJ2-7, with no clear D. Germline-derived CDR1 and CDR2 are LNHDA and SQIVND (reference sequence). Between the trimmed V and J ends, which lost 5 bases and 0 bases, there was a span of 14 bases. The CDR3 runs 15 residues. CDR3 sequence: CASSPTPSHSYEQYF. The CDR3 DNA is TGTGCCAGTAGTCCTACCCCGTCCCACTCCTACGAGCAGTACTTC.

This clonotype was recorded many times. The CDR3 region is CASSSQTGVNTEAFF. CDR3 DNA sequence: TGTGCCAGTAGTTCCCAGACAGGGGTGAACACTGAAGCTTTCTTT. The chain links TRBV19 to TRBJ1-1; TRBD1 matches 8 bases. CDR1 is LNHDA and CDR2 is SQIVND in the germline V gene (reference sequence). Trimming at V came to 5 bases and at J to 0 bases, leaving 5 bases not matched to a gene. The CDR3 contains 15 residues.

This clonotype was detected ten times or more. V and J are TRBV28 and TRBJ2-3, with D unresolved. The V gene's germline CDR1 is MDHEN and CDR2 SYDVKM. CDR3 length equals 15 residues. V lost 1 base to trimming and J lost 4 bases, with 12 bases between them. The CDR3 spells CASSLSPSAADTQYF. The CDR3 nucleotides are TGTGCCAGCAGTTTATCCCCCTCTGCGGCAGATACGCAGTATTTT.

The chain recombines TRBV6-2 or TRBV6-3 with TRBJ2-3; TRBD2 agrees at 8 bases. Germline-derived CDR1 and CDR2 are MNHEY and SVGEGT. With 5 bases clipped from V and 7 bases from J, the junction kept 8 bases outside the gene matches. The CDR3 contains 14 residues. The CDR3, as DNA: TGTGCCAGCAGTATACGGGGGGGCCGAAATACGCAGTATTTT. Residues: CASSIRGGRNTQYF.

The sample holds many counts of this clonotype. This chain uses TRBV15 with TRBJ1-5; D is ambiguous. Germline loops: CDR1 LNHNV, CDR2 YYDKDF (reference sequence). Trimming left V 5 bases short and J 5 bases short, with 19 bases between. The length of the CDR3 is 16 residues. CDR3: CATSGREGLGDQPQHF. CDR3 DNA: TGTGCCACCAGCGGGAGGGAGGGCCTCGGGGATCAGCCCCAGCATTTT.

This clonotype was observed at least ten times. V is TRBV28 and J is TRBJ1-2; TRBD1 might be the D (6 bases). V lost 6 bases, J lost 2 bases, and 19 bases lay in between. The CDR3 length is 16 residues. Per the germline V gene, CDR1 is MDHEN and CDR2 is SYDVKM. CDR3 sequence reads: CASRLAGAGDNYGYTF. In DNA, the CDR3 is TGTGCCAGCAGACTAGCGGGAGCAGGGGACAACTATGGCTACACCTTC.

This clonotype was picked up one time. The rearrangement uses TRBV28 and TRBJ1-6; no definite D call. Germline-derived CDR1 and CDR2 are MDHEN and SYDVKM. This CDR3 contains 16 residues. V shed 6 bases and J shed 0 bases, with 12 bases lying between them. For the CDR3, the DNA is TGTGCCAGCAGGGACGCAATTAGCTCCTATAATTCACCCCTCCACTTT. This codes for CASRDAISSYNSPLHF.

This clonotype has ten or more counts. The gene calls are TRBV7-2 and TRBJ2-1; the D gene is possibly TRBD2 (5 bases). Deletions cut 5 bases from V and 4 bases from J, with 21 bases between. Germline values: CDR1 SGHTA, CDR2 FQGNSA. This CDR3 is 17 amino acids long. Here the CDR3 DNA reads TGTGCCAGCAGCCTAAGCGGCGCAGTCCTCAATTACAATGAGCAGTTCTTC. Amino acids: CASSLSGAVLNYNEQFF.

This clonotype was recorded at least ten times. This chain connects TRBV13 to TRBJ2-7; TRBD2 might be the D (5 bases). Trimming cost V 2 bases and J 2 bases, with 10 bases left between them. The CDR3 has 14 residues. From germline, CDR1 is PRHDT and CDR2 FYEKMQ (reference sequence). CDR3 in amino acids: CASSLRGLTYEQYF. For the CDR3, the DNA is TGTGCCAGCAGCTTAAGAGGGTTAACCTACGAGCAGTACTTC.